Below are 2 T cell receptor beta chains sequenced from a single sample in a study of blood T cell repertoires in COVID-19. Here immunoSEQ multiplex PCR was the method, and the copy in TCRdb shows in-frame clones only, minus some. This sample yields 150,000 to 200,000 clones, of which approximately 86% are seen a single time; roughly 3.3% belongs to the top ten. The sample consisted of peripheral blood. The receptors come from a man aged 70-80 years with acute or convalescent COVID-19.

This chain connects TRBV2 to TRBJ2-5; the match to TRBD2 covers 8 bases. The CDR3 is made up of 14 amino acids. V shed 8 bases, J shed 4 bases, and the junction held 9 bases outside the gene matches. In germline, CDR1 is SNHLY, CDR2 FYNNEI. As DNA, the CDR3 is TGTGCCAGCGCCCCCGGGGCGGGAGGAGAGACCCAGTACTTC. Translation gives CASAPGAGGETQYF.

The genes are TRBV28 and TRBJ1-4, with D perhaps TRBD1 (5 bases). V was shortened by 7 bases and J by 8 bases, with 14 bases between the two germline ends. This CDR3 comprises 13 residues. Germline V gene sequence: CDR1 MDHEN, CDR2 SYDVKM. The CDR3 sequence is CASIGRDWEKLFF. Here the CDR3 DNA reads TGTGCCAGCATCGGCAGGGATTGGGAAAAACTGTTTTTT. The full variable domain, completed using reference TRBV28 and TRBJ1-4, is DVKVTQSSRYLVKRTGEKVFLECVQDMDHENMFWYRQDPGLGLRLIYFSYDVKMKEKGDIPEGYSVSREKKERFSLILESASTNQTSMYLCASIGRDWEKLFFGSGTQLSVL.